One sample yielded the 7 T cell receptor beta chains listed below, sequenced in a study of graft-versus-host responses after intestinal transplantation. Profiling relied on immunoSEQ multiplex PCR, and the TCRdb table lists in-frame clones only, not all of them. The data show about 15,000 clones, approximately 30% seen once. Responders (about 200,000, CFSE-labeled) were co-plated with about 200,000 irradiated, violet-dye-labeled stimulators. Sequences were derived from alloreactive CD8+ T cells from a mixed lymphocyte reaction culture, sampled before intestinal transplant. The sample's subset: CFSE-low proliferating T cells sorted from roughly six-day pre-transplant mixed lymphocyte reaction (GvH or HvG direction). The receptors originated from a human patient who received an intestinal transplant.

This CDR3 reads CASSLGTAPGQGPYGYTF. In DNA, the CDR3 is TGTGCCAGCAGCTTAGGCACGGCTCCGGGACAGGGTCCTTATGGCTACACCTTC. The genes are TRBV13 and TRBJ1-2; 9 bases align to TRBD1. Per germline, CDR1 PRHDT and CDR2 FYEKMQ (reference sequence). The V segment lost 0 bases and the J segment 5 bases; nucleotides outside the gene matches: 13. The CDR3 has 18 amino acids. Using reference TRBV13 and TRBJ1-2 for the parts outside the CDR3, the full variable domain is AAGVIQSPRHLIKEKRETATLKCYPIPRHDTVYWYQQGPGQDPQFLISFYEKMQSDKGSIPDRFSAQQFSDYHSELNMSSLELGDSALYFCASSLGTAPGQGPYGYTFGSGTRLTVV.

The J gene is TRBJ2-3, the V gene TRBV27, with D unclear. V gave up 6 bases and J gave up 2 bases, with 6 bases separating them. This CDR3 has 12 amino acids. The germline V gene encodes CDR1 MNHEY and CDR2 SMNVEV (reference sequence). This CDR3 reads CASSNNTDTQYF. The DNA of the CDR3 is TGTGCCAGCAGCAACAACACAGATACGCAGTATTTT.

The table lists this clone with a few counts. The rearrangement uses TRBV7-9 and TRBJ1-2; weak D call: TRBD1 (5 bases). The CDR3 spans 16 residues. Per germline, CDR1 SEHNR and CDR2 FQNEAQ (reference sequence). V lost 1 base, J lost 2 bases, and 14 bases lay in between. The CDR3 reads CASSLVSQGRNYGYTF. In DNA form, the CDR3 reads TGTGCCAGCAGCTTAGTTTCGCAGGGAAGGAACTATGGCTACACCTTC.

This clone was counted between two and nine times. This chain uses TRBV4-3 with TRBJ2-4; a possible D gene is TRBD2 (6 bases). The CDR3 loop spans 17 amino acids. Germline loops: CDR1 LGHNA, CDR2 YSLEER. Trimming left V 1 base short and J 0 bases short, with 13 bases between. This CDR3 is CASSQGWGELAKNIQYF. The DNA for the CDR3 is TGCGCCAGCAGCCAAGGGTGGGGGGAGCTAGCCAAAAACATTCAGTACTTC.

This clone came up a few times. The gene calls are TRBV28 and TRBJ2-5; TRBD2 matches at 8 bases. The CDR3 has 15 residues. V lost 6 bases to trimming and J lost 2 bases; unmatched junction nucleotides: 8. Germline-derived CDR1 and CDR2 are MDHEN and SYDVKM. The CDR3, as DNA: TGTGCCAGCAGGGAGATAGCGGGATCTCAAGAGACCCAGTACTTC. Residues: CASREIAGSQETQYF.

This clone was found a few times. V and J are TRBV5-1 and TRBJ2-7; D unclear. The length of the CDR3 is 13 residues. The V gene lost 0 bases and the J gene lost 3 bases, with 7 bases spanning the gap. Germline CDR1 is SGHRS and CDR2 is YFSETQ. In DNA form, the CDR3 reads TGCGCCAGCAGCTTGGGAGCCCTCTACGAGCAGTACTTC. Translated: CASSLGALYEQYF. The full variable domain, in which reference TRBV5-1 and TRBJ2-7 provide the parts outside the CDR3, is KAGVTQTPRYLIKTRGQQVTLSCSPISGHRSVSWYQQTPGQGLQFLFEYFSETQRNKGNFPGRFSGRQFSNSRSEMNVSTLELGDSALYLCASSLGALYEQYFGPGTRLTVT.

This sequence joins TRBV15 and TRBJ1-2, with TRBD1 matching 7 bases. CDR3 size: 14 residues. V shed 3 bases and J 2 bases; nucleotides not matched to a gene: 3. Germline V CDR1 and CDR2: LNHNV, YYDKDF (reference sequence). The chain's CDR3 is CATSREDRNYGYTF. CDR3 nucleotide sequence: TGTGCCACCAGCAGGGAGGACAGGAACTATGGCTACACCTTC.